This section outlines one T cell receptor beta chain sequence together with its context. Germline CDR1 and CDR2: SEHNR and FQNEAQ (reference sequence). Trimming took 5 bases from V and 2 from J, leaving 7 bases between them. CDR3 length equals 12 residues. This specimen comes from a study of blood T cell repertoires in COVID-19. TCRdb's copy holds only in-frame clones and misses some; the assay was immunoSEQ multiplex PCR. The sample has more than 100,000 clones, around 86% seen once. The sequencing sample was made of peripheral blood. The clonotype was recovered from a middle-aged man with active COVID-19. The gene calls are TRBV7-9 and TRBJ2-7; D is undetermined. In DNA form, the CDR3 reads TGTGCCAGCAGCCCCCCGGCCTACGAGCAGTACTTC. It encodes CASSPPAYEQYF.